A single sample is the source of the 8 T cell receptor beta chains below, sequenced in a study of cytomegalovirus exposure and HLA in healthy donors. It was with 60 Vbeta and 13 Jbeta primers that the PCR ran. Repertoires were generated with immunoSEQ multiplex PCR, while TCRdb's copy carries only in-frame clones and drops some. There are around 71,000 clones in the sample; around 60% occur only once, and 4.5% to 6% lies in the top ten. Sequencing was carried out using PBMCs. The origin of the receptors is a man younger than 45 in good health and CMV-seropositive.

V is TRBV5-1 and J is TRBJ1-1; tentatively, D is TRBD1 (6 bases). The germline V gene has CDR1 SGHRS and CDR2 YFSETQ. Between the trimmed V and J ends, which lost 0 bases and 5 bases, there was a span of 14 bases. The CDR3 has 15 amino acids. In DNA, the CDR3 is TGCGCCAGCAGCTTGGGGGCAGGGGATATTACTGAAGCTTTCTTT. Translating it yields CASSLGAGDITEAFF.

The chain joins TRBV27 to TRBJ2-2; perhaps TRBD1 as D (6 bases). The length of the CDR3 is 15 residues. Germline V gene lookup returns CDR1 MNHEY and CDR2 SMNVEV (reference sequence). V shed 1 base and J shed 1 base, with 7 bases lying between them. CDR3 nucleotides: TGTGCCAGCAGTTTATTGGGACAGAACACCGGGGAGCTGTTTTTT. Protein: CASSLLGQNTGELFF.

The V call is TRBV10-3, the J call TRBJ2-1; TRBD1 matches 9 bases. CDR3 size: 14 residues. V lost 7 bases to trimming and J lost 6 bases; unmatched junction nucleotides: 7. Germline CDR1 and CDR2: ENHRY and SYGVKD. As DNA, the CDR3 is TGTGCCATCATGGGACAGGGAGGCTCCAATGAGCAGTTCTTC. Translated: CAIMGQGGSNEQFF.

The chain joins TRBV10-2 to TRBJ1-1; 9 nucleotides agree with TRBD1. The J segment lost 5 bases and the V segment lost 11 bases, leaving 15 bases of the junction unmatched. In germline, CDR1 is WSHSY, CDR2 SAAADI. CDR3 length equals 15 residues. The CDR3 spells CASSFPGQGKTEAFF. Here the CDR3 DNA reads TGCGCCTCCTCGTTCCCGGGACAGGGTAAGACTGAAGCTTTCTTT.

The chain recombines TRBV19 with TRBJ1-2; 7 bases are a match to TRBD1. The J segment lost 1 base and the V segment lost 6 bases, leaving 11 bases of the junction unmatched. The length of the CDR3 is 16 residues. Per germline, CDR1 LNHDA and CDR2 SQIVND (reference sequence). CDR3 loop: CASSLPGGQYNYGYTF. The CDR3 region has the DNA TGTGCCAGTAGCCTTCCAGGGGGTCAATATAACTATGGCTACACCTTC.

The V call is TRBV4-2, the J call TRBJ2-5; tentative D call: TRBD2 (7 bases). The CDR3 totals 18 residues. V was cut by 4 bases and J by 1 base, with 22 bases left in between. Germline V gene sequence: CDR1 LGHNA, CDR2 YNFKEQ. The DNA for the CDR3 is TGTGCCAGCAGCCCAATGGGGGGGGCGGGAGATCTCCAAGAGACCCAGTACTTC. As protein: CASSPMGGAGDLQETQYF.

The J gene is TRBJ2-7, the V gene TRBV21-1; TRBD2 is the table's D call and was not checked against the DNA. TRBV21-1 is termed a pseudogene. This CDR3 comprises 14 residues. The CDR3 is CASEFGTSPYEQYF. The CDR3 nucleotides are TGTGCCAGCGAGTTCGGGACTTCCCCCTACGAGCAGTACTTC.

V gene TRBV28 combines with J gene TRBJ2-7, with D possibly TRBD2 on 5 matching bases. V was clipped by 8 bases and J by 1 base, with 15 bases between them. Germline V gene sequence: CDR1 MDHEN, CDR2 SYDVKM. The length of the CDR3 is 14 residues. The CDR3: CASLARGRSYEQYF. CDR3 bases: TGTGCCAGCCTCGCGCGAGGGAGATCCTACGAGCAGTACTTC.